This TCR beta chain derives from a study of T cell changes during pregnancy in multiple sclerosis. Generated by immunoSEQ multiplex PCR, the TCRdb table keeps only in-frame clones and is missing some. The sample lists tens of thousands of clones, roughly 88% occurring once. The CDR3 is made up of 13 amino acids. CDR1 is MDHEN and CDR2 is SYDVKM in the germline V gene. J gave up 11 bases and V 6 bases, and 10 bases lay outside the gene matches. J is TRBJ2-1 and V is TRBV28; TRBD2 agrees at 7 bases. The sequencing here drew on peripheral blood, taken in the first trimester of pregnancy. The clonotype comes from a female donor in good health, enrolled as a control in a pregnancy study. CDR3: CASSQTTSEQQFF. The DNA for the CDR3 is TGTGCCAGCAGCCAAACCACTAGCGAACAGCAGTTCTTC.